The clone carrying this T cell receptor beta chain was picked up a small number of times. Antigen: not known. This CDR3 comprises 15 residues. The germline V gene has CDR1 PRHDT and CDR2 FYEKMQ (reference sequence). Unmatched junction bases numbered 10, after V lost 5 bases and J lost 6 bases. This sample stems from a study of molecular identifiers for immune sequencing clone quantification. Study-level information: Replicate RNA from around 20,000 or 100,000 naive CD8 T cells formed five aliquots; four were sequenced.

Previously reported methods and listed TCR primers produced the bulk TCR libraries. MiXCR, run by TCRdb on the PCR reads, gives a single entry per CDR3 protein. The table has about 510,000 distinct CDR3 sequences, about 21% seen once. Study results and caveats: Naive cells had under 1% of molecules in clones above 20 RNA copies, effectors over 97%. Same-barcode identical TCR molecules could make highly expanded clones look smaller than they are.

The chain employs TRBV13 and TRBJ1-1; 9 bases match TRBD1. The sequenced material came from naive CD8+ T cells from blood, with Jurkat cell RNA spiked in. Subset indicated: FACS-sorted CD8+CD4-CCR7+CD45RA+ naive T cells. The clonotype originates from a human donor in good health. Some libraries in this study had Jurkat cell RNA spiked in. CDR3 sequence reads: CASSAKDRGFPEAFF. In nucleotides, the CDR3 is TGTGCCAGCAGCGCCAAGGACAGGGGTTTCCCTGAAGCTTTCTTT.